This T cell receptor beta chain was sequenced in a study of OX40 agonist ivuxolimab in advanced cancers. Points from the study as a whole: The study observed clonal expansion of CD4+ and CD8+ blood T cells by week 6 at 0.1 to 3.0 mg/kg. Among T cells, CD8+ cells averaged more expanded clones than CD4+ cells.

Produced via immunoSEQ multiplex PCR; TCRdb's table is partial and in-frame only. The sample consists of approximately 44,000 clones, around 85% of them appearing once. The CDR3 totals 14 residues. Trimming took 5 bases from V and 4 from J, leaving 12 bases between them. Germline loops: CDR1 MDHEN, CDR2 SYDVKM. To note about this clone: Its antigen is as yet unknown.

This sequence joins TRBV28 and TRBJ1-3; D not resolved. The specimen comprised CD4+ or CD8+ T cells sorted from blood, sampled in a trial of the OX40 agonist ivuxolimab. This receptor was obtained from an adult with an advanced solid tumor such as melanoma, head and neck, liver or kidney cancer. CDR3 sequence reads: CASSVYREGNTIYF. DNA of the CDR3: TGTGCCAGCAGTGTCTACCGGGAGGGAAACACCATATATTTT.